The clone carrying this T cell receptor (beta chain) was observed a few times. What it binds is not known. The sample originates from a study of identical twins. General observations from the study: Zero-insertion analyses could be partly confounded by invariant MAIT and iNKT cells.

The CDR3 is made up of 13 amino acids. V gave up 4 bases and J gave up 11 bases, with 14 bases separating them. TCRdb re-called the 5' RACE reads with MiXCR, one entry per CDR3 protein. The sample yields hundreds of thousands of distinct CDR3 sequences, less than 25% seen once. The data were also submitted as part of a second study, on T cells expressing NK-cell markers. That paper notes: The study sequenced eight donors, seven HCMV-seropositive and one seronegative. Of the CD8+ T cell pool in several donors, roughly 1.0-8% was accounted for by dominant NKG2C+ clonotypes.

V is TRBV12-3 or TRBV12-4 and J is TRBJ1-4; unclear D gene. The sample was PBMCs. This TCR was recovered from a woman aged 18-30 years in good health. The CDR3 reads CASSSTPATKLFF. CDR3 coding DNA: TGTGCCAGCAGTTCTACCCCAGCCACCAAACTGTTTTTT.